This TCR beta chain derives from a study of OX40 agonist ivuxolimab in advanced cancers. The study's findings and limits: Partial responders dosed at 0.1-3.0 mg/kg displayed clonal expansion ranking among the lowest.

The germline gives CDR1 LNHDA, CDR2 SQIVND (reference sequence). The CDR3 spans 13 residues. Between the trimmed V and J ends, which lost 7 bases and 6 bases, there was a span of 13 bases. Of note for this clone: The antigen remains undetermined.

Data came from immunoSEQ multiplex PCR; TCRdb stores just in-frame clones and leaves some out. This repertoire shows 30,000 or so clones, about 88% found once; its top ten account for roughly 19%. Here the sequenced sample was CD4+ or CD8+ T cells sorted from blood, taken in a trial of the OX40 agonist ivuxolimab. This sequence originates from an adult with an advanced solid tumor such as melanoma, head and neck, liver or kidney cancer. The chain joins TRBV19 to TRBJ1-5; a possible D gene is TRBD1 (5 bases). CDR3 sequence (DNA): TGTGCCAGTAACGAGGGGTCGCGTCAGCCCCAGCATTTT. It specifies CASNEGSRQPQHF.